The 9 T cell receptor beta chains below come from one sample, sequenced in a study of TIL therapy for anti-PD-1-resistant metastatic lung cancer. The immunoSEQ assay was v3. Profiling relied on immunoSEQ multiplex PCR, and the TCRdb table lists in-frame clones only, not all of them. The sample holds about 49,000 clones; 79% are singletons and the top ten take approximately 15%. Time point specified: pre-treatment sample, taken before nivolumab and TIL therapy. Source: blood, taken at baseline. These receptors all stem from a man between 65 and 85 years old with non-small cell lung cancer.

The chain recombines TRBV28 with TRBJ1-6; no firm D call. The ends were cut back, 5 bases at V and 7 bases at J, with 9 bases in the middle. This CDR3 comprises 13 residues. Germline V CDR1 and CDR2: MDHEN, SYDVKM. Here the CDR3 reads CASSPSRNSPLHF. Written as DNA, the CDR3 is TGTGCCAGCAGTCCATCCCGAAATTCACCCCTCCACTTT.

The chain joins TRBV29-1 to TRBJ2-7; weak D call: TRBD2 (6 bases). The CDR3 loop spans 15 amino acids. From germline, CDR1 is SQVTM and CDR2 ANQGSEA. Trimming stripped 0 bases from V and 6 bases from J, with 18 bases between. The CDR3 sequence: CSVEDGGQVEGEQYF. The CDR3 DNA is TGCAGCGTTGAAGATGGAGGGCAGGTCGAAGGCGAGCAGTACTTC.

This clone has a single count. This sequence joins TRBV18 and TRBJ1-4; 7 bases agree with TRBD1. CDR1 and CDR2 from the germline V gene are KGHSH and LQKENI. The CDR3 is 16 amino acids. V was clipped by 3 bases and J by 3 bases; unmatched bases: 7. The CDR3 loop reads CASSPAAGQPNEKLFF. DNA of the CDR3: TGTGCCAGCTCACCCGCAGCGGGACAGCCTAATGAAAAACTGTTTTTT.

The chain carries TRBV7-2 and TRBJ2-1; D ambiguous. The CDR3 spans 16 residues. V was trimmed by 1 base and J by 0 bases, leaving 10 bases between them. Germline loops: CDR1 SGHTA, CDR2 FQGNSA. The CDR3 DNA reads TGTGCCAGCAGCTTAGAGAGCGTCAGCTCCTACAATGAGCAGTTCTTC. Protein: CASSLESVSSYNEQFF.

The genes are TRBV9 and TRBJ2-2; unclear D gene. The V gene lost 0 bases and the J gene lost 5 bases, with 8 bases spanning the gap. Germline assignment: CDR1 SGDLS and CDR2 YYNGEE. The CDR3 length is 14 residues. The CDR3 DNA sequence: TGTGCCAGCAGCGTAGTCGACGGAACCGGGGAGCTGTTTTTT. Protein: CASSVVDGTGELFF.

The CDR3 loop reads CASSITGSQPQHF. The DNA for the CDR3 is TGTGCCAGTAGTATTACGGGAAGCCAGCCCCAGCATTTT. The chain recombines TRBV19 with TRBJ1-5; no firm D call. CDR3 length equals 13 residues. In germline, CDR1 is LNHDA, CDR2 SQIVND (reference sequence). Deletions cut 3 bases from V and 7 bases from J, with 10 bases between.

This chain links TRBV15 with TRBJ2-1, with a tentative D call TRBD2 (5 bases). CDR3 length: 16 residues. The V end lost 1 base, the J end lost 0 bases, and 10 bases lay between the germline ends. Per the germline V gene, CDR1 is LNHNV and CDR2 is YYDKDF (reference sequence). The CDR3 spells CATSRGAGGSYNEQFF. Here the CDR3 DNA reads TGTGCCACCAGCAGAGGGGCGGGTGGCTCCTACAATGAGCAGTTCTTC.

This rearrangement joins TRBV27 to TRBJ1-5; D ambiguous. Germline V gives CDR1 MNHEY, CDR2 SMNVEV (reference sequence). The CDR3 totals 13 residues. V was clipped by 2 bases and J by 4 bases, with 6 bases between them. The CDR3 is CASSLGRNQPQHF. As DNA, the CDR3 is TGTGCCAGCAGTTTAGGGCGGAATCAGCCCCAGCATTTT.

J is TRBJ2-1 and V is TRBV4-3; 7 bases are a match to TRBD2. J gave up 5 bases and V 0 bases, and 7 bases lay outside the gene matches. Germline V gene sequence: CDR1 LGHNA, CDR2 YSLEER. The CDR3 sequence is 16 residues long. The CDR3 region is CASSQDWASGNNEQFF. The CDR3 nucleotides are TGCGCCAGCAGCCAAGATTGGGCTAGCGGAAACAATGAGCAGTTCTTC.